The 8 T cell receptor beta chains reported below all come from one sample, sequenced in a study of radiotherapy plus CTLA-4 blockade in lung cancer. Profiling relied on immunoSEQ multiplex PCR, and the TCRdb table lists in-frame clones only, not all of them. Among 90,000 to 100,000 clones listed, almost 90% were seen once. The material sequenced was peripheral blood, taken from a patient treated with radiotherapy plus ipilimumab. The receptors stem from a human donor with non-small cell lung cancer that progressed on radiotherapy plus ipilimumab.

A note on this clone: At one boundary the junction diverges from the germline segment, which might be a read error. The same CDR3 also results from other DNA sequences found in this sample. The chain combines TRBV10-2 with TRBJ2-2; D perhaps matches TRBD2 (6 bases). CDR3 size: 16 residues. CDR1 WSHSY and CDR2 SAAADI come from the germline V gene. The CDR3: CASSPRVAENTGELFF. The CDR3 DNA is TGCGCCAGCAGTCCCCGAGTAGCGGAGAACACCGGAGAGCTGTTTTTT.

The CDR3 sequence is CASSANQGLYNEQFF. DNA for the CDR3: TGTGCCAGCAGCGCAAATCAGGGGCTCTACAATGAGCAGTTCTTC. V is TRBV9 and J is TRBJ2-1, with D tentatively TRBD1 (6 bases). Trimming pared 3 bases from V and 3 bases from J, leaving 13 bases between. This CDR3 spans 15 amino acids. Germline-derived CDR1 and CDR2 are SGDLS and YYNGEE.

The rearrangement uses TRBV5-1 and TRBJ2-7; D gene ambiguous. Trimming removed 4 bases at V and 0 bases at J, with 14 bases between. This CDR3 spans 15 amino acids. Germline V CDR1 and CDR2: SGHRS, YFSETQ. The CDR3 is CASSLGWKVSYEQYF. CDR3 in DNA: TGCGCCAGCAGCCTAGGGTGGAAGGTCTCCTACGAGCAGTACTTC. The variable domain in full, completed from reference TRBV5-1 and TRBJ2-7, reads KAGVTQTPRYLIKTRGQQVTLSCSPISGHRSVSWYQQTPGQGLQFLFEYFSETQRNKGNFPGRFSGRQFSNSRSEMNVSTLELGDSALYLCASSLGWKVSYEQYFGPGTRLTVT.

The chain has TRBV7-9 and TRBJ2-2, with D unresolved. V lost 8 bases to trimming and J lost 4 bases, with 8 bases between them. The length of the CDR3 is 12 residues. The germline V gene encodes CDR1 SEHNR and CDR2 FQNEAQ (reference sequence). CDR3 amino acids: CASGSITGELFF. The CDR3 DNA sequence: TGTGCCAGCGGATCAATCACCGGGGAGCTGTTTTTT.

CDR3 nucleotide sequence: TGTGCCAGCTCACAACAGGGGGCGGCGAACAATGAGCAGTTCTTC. Amino acids: CASSQQGAANNEQFF. The chain has TRBV7-2 and TRBJ2-1; TRBD1 aligns across 9 bases. CDR1 and CDR2 from the germline V gene are SGHTA and FQGNSA. After removal of 8 bases from V and 5 bases from J, the junction contained 10 bases not matched to a gene. This CDR3 contains 15 residues.

Details on this clone: Other nucleotide sequences in the sample specify the same CDR3. The V and J genes are TRBV5-8 and TRBJ2-7, with D maybe TRBD2 (5 bases). Germline V CDR1 and CDR2: SGHTS, YDEGEE. This CDR3 contains 15 residues. The V end was cut by 5 bases, the J end by 4 bases, with 19 bases between. The chain's CDR3 is CASSFRVPGSYEQYF. CDR3 coding DNA: TGTGCCAGCAGTTTTCGGGTTCCGGGGTCGTACGAGCAGTACTTC.

This clone was recorded a few times. The chain uses TRBV6-1 and TRBJ2-7; the D gene is possibly TRBD2 (7 bases). CDR1 and CDR2 from the germline V gene are MNHNS and SASEGT. V gave up 5 bases and J gave up 0 bases, with 14 bases separating them. This CDR3 is 15 amino acids long. The CDR3 DNA reads TGTGCCAGCAGTTTAGAAGGGGGGGTCTCCTACGAGCAGTACTTC. Amino acid sequence: CASSLEGGVSYEQYF.

The V gene is TRBV4-1, the J gene TRBJ2-2; possible D gene TRBD2, 5 bases. The length of the CDR3 is 15 residues. Looked up from germline, CDR1 is MGHRA and CDR2 is YSYEKL. With 0 bases removed from V and 5 bases from J, the gap between germline ends came to 10 bases. CDR3 bases: TGCGCCAGCAGCCAAGACTCAGCGGTTACCGGGGAGCTGTTTTTT. Amino acids: CASSQDSAVTGELFF.